This T cell receptor (beta chain) was sequenced during a study of blood T cell repertoires in COVID-19. Study summary: The United States, Italy and Spain were the sources of the acute and convalescent COVID-19 samples. Sources were T cells, B-cell-depleted T cells, or PBMCs; the material itself was cDNA or gDNA.

Original processing methods: Reference gene primer amplification gave nucleated cell count estimates. Generated by immunoSEQ multiplex PCR, the TCRdb table keeps only in-frame clones and is missing some. V and J calls and clone size follow that table, whereas D and trimming were derived from the DNA. The sample shows 200,000 to 250,000 clones, approximately 84% of them seen only once. Germline values: CDR1 SGHDT, CDR2 YYEEEE. V lost 3 bases to trimming and J lost 5 bases, with 12 bases between them. This CDR3 is 14 amino acids long. This chain links TRBV5-6 with TRBJ1-5; D remains unclear. The sequence was obtained from a woman aged 45-65 years with active or convalescent COVID-19. The sample was peripheral blood. Written as DNA, the CDR3 is TGTGCCAGCAGCTCGGTTGGTCGGGATCAGCCCCAGCATTTT. This codes for CASSSVGRDQPQHF.